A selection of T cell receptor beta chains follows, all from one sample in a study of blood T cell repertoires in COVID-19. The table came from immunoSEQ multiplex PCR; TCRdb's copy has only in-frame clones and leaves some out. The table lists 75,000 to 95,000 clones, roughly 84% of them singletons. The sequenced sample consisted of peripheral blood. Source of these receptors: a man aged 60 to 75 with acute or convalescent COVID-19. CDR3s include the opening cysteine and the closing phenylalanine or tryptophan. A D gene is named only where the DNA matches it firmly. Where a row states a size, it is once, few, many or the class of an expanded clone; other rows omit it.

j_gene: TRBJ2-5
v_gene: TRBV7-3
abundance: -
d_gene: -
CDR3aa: CASSLAGAQETQYF
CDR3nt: TGTGCCAGCAGCCTTGCAGGGGCTCAAGAGACCCAGTACTTC

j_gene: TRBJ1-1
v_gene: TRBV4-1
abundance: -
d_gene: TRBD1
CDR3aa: CASSQDVRQGALSTEAFF
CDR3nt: TGCGCCAGCAGCCAAGATGTGCGACAGGGGGCTTTGAGCACTGAAGCTTTCTTT

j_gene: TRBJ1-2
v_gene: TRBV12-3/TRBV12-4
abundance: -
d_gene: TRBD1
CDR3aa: CASTRTGGYGYTF
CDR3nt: TGTGCCAGCACCAGGACAGGAGGCTATGGCTACACCTTC

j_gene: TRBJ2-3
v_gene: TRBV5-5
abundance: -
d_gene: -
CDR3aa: CASTSQPAARSDTQYF
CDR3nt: TGTGCCAGCACCTCACAACCGGCGGCTAGATCAGATACGCAGTATTTT

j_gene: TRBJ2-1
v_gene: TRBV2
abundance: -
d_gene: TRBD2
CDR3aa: CASSEAERGDNEQFF
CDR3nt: TGTGCCAGCAGTGAAGCGGAACGGGGGGACAATGAGCAGTTCTTC

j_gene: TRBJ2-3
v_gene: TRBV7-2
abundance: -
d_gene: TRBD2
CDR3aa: CASSLDSGGGTTDTQYF
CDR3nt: TGTGCCAGCAGCTTAGATAGCGGGGGGGGGACCACAGATACGCAGTATTTT

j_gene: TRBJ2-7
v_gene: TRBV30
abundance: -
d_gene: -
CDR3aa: CAWDRGRGYEQYF
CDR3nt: TGTGCCTGGGATCGAGGGAGAGGCTACGAGCAGTACTTC

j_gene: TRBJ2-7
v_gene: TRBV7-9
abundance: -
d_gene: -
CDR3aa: CASSLRTEGEYF
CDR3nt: TGTGCCAGCAGCTTGAGGACAGAAGGGGAGTACTTC

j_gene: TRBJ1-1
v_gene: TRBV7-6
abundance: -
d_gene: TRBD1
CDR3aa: CASSLVGTGAGTEAFF
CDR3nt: TGTGCCAGCAGCTTAGTAGGTACAGGGGCTGGGACTGAAGCTTTCTTT

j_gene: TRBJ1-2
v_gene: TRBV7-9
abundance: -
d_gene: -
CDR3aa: CASSLGAGDGYTF
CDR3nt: TGTGCCAGCAGCTTAGGGGCAGGGGATGGCTACACCTTC

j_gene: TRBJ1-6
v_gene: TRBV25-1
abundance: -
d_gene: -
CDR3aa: CASSEYSGEFSPLHF
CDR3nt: TGTGCCAGCAGTGAATATTCGGGGGAGTTTTCACCCCTCCACTTT

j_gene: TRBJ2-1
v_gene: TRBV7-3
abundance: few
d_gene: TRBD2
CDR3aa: CASSPQGLAGGNEQFF
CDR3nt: TGTGCCAGCAGCCCTCAAGGGCTAGCGGGCGGTAATGAGCAGTTCTTC

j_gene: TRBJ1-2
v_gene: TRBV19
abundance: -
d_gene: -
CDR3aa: CASRDSIYGYTF
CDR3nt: TGTGCCAGTAGGGACAGCATCTATGGCTACACCTTC

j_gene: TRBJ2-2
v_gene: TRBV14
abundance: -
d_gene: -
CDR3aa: CASSLRGRLIAGELFF
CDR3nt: TGTGCCAGCAGCCTGCGGGGTCGGTTAATCGCCGGGGAGCTGTTTTTT